Each of the 8 T cell receptor beta chains below was sequenced from the same sample in a study of shared T cell receptors in the human thymus. TCRdb keeps only in-frame clones here, not all; method: immunoSEQ multiplex PCR. Here the sample spans hundreds of thousands of clones, approximately 83% being singletons. This same sample was also part of a study on human thymus T cells.

The sequenced sample was thymocytes. All receptors come from a girl under three years old with a congenital heart defect.

This sequence joins TRBV18 and TRBJ1-1, with D tentatively TRBD1 (6 bases). Germline loops: CDR1 KGHSH, CDR2 LQKENI. CDR3 length: 16 residues. The V gene lost 1 base and the J gene lost 1 base, with 13 bases spanning the gap. CDR3 DNA: TGTGCCAGCTCACCACATTCGAAAGGGGGGAACACTGAAGCTTTCTTT. This gives the protein CASSPHSKGGNTEAFF. The entire variable domain, with the rest obtained from reference TRBV18 and TRBJ1-1, is as follows: NAGVMQNPRHLVRRRGQEARLRCSPMKGHSHVYWYRQLPEEGLKFMVYLQKENIIDESGMPKERFSAEFPKEGPSILRIQQVVRGDSAAYFCASSPHSKGGNTEAFFGQGTRLTVV.

This clone has just a few counts. The chain employs TRBV4-3 and TRBJ2-5, with 7 bases fitting TRBD1. CDR1 and CDR2 from the germline V gene are LGHNA and YSLEER. With V trimmed by 4 bases and J by 0 bases, 5 bases remained unmatched. The length of the CDR3 is 15 residues. The CDR3 loop reads CASSRFGTDQETQYF. CDR3 coding DNA: TGCGCCAGCAGCCGATTCGGGACAGACCAAGAGACCCAGTACTTC.

DNA for the CDR3: TGTGCCATCAGTGAGGAGCCTATGAACACTGAAGCTTTCTTT. Protein sequence: CAISEEPMNTEAFF. The chain combines TRBV10-3 with TRBJ1-1, with no clear D. V lost 2 bases and J 0 bases, leaving 7 bases between the germline ends. The germline V gene has CDR1 ENHRY and CDR2 SYGVKD. The CDR3 covers 14 residues.

CDR3 sequence reads: CASSSGTGPYEQYF. CDR3 DNA: TGTGCCAGCAGTTCCGGGACAGGGCCCTACGAGCAGTACTTC. The rearrangement uses TRBV6-5 and TRBJ2-7; 9 bases align to TRBD1. This CDR3 contains 14 residues. Per the germline V gene, CDR1 is MNHEY and CDR2 is SVGAGI. The V segment lost 4 bases and the J segment 2 bases; nucleotides outside the gene matches: 3.

The V call is TRBV5-1, the J call TRBJ1-6; 9 bases map to TRBD1. CDR1 is SGHRS and CDR2 is YFSETQ in the germline V gene. After removal of 9 bases from V and 9 bases from J, the junction contained 7 bases not matched to a gene. The CDR3 spans 13 residues. Here the CDR3 reads CATRTGDLSPLHF. The CDR3, as DNA: TGCGCCACAAGGACAGGGGACCTTTCACCCCTCCACTTT.

Comment on this clone: The germline gene is not matched at one end of the junction; a read error may be the cause. The J gene is TRBJ2-7, the V gene TRBV6-5, with 9 bases aligning to TRBD1. The CDR3 runs to 14 residues. Germline V gives CDR1 MNHEY, CDR2 SVGAGI. CDR3 region: CASSYFLDRGSEHF. As DNA, the CDR3 is TGTGCCAGCAGTTACTTCCTCGACAGGGGGTCGGAACACTTC.

The chain couples TRBV28 to TRBJ2-7; 8 bases fit TRBD1. CDR1 is MDHEN, CDR2 SYDVKM, per germline. This CDR3 is built from 14 residues. After removal of 1 base from V and 5 bases from J, the junction contained 4 bases not matched to a gene. In DNA form, the CDR3 reads TGTGCCAGCAGTTTATTGACAGGGGAGGACGAGCAGTACTTC. Translation: CASSLLTGEDEQYF.

The genes are TRBV6-1 and TRBJ2-7, with D perhaps matching TRBD2 (6 bases). The CDR3 extends over 15 amino acids. V lost 3 bases to trimming and J lost 2 bases, with 14 bases between them. Germline V gives CDR1 MNHNS, CDR2 SASEGT. As DNA, the CDR3 is TGTGCCAGCAGTGATGGCGGGGTGGAGACCTACGAGCAGTACTTC. This encodes CASSDGGVETYEQYF.